These 30 T cell receptor beta chains share one sample of origin, sequenced in a study of T cells in Graves' hyperthyroidism and ophthalmopathy. From RNA transcripts, TCR beta CDR3 regions were amplified. When the TCR CDR3 underwent first-round RT-PCR, the HTBI primer set was used. TCRdb redid the calling of the multiplex PCR reads with MiXCR, one entry per CDR3 protein. The profile shows about 350,000 distinct CDR3 sequences, around 18% of them singletons. Sample: blood. Source of these receptors: a woman in her forties with Graves' ophthalmopathy.

At least ten counts were recorded for this clonotype. J is TRBJ1-5 and V is TRBV12-3 or TRBV12-4, with D uncertain. V was cut by 4 bases and J by 4 bases, with 11 bases left in between. The CDR3 length is 14 residues. The CDR3 DNA follows: TGTGCCAGCAGTTCCCGTCTAGGGAATCAGCCCCAGCATTTT. It codes for CASSSRLGNQPQHF.

There are many counts of this clonotype. The J gene is TRBJ1-1, the V gene TRBV11-2; 9 positions match TRBD1. V lost 2 bases and J lost 4; bases outside the gene matches: 5. The CDR3 covers 15 residues. Germline CDR1 reads SGHAT; CDR2 reads FQNNGV. The CDR3 DNA reads TGTGCCAGCAGCTTAACGGGACAGGGTGGCACTGAAGCTTTCTTT. The encoded protein is CASSLTGQGGTEAFF.

To note about this clonotype: This may arise from a read error, as a much more abundant clone is one base away. The CDR3 spells CASSHGAGGMYEQYF. In nucleotides, the CDR3 is TGTGCCAGCAGTCACGGAGCGGGAGGAATGTACGAGCAGTACTTC. J is TRBJ2-7 and V is TRBV28, with 9 bases identical to TRBD2. CDR3 length: 15 amino acids. Trimming removed 5 bases from V and 4 bases from J; junction bases left unmatched: 9. Per the germline V gene, CDR1 is MDHEN and CDR2 is SYDVKM.

This clonotype was counted at least ten times. The CDR3 spells CASSSRQGAGEQYF. CDR3 bases: TGCGCCAGCAGCTCTAGACAGGGGGCGGGGGAGCAGTACTTC. The genes are TRBV5-1 and TRBJ2-7, with 10 nucleotides matching TRBD1. V was pared by 3 bases and J by 7 bases, with 7 bases of the junction left unmatched. Germline V gives CDR1 SGHRS, CDR2 YFSETQ. This CDR3 is built from 14 residues. Full variable domain (rest looked up from reference TRBV5-1 and TRBJ2-7): KAGVTQTPRYLIKTRGQQVTLSCSPISGHRSVSWYQQTPGQGLQFLFEYFSETQRNKGNFPGRFSGRQFSNSRSEMNVSTLELGDSALYLCASSSRQGAGEQYFGPGTRLTVT.

This clonotype was detected many times. V usage is TRBV6-5 and J usage is TRBJ2-7; D is undetermined. The germline gives CDR1 MNHEY, CDR2 SVGAGI. V was trimmed by 6 bases and J by 3 bases, leaving 9 bases between them. This CDR3 spans 12 amino acids. CDR3 coding DNA: TGTGCCAGCAGGGGGATGATCTACGAGCAGTACTTC. This encodes CASRGMIYEQYF.

This clonotype came up many times. This chain joins TRBV6-1 and TRBJ1-5; TRBD1 matches 7 bases. J was trimmed by 0 bases and V by 3 bases; bases with no gene match: 2. This CDR3 has 15 residues. Looked up from germline, CDR1 is MNHNS and CDR2 is SASEGT. This CDR3 is CASSETGLSNQPQHF. CDR3 nucleotides: TGTGCCAGCAGTGAGACAGGGCTTAGCAATCAGCCCCAGCATTTT.

This clonotype was detected ten times or more. The chain recombines TRBV10-3 with TRBJ2-7; 9 bases fit TRBD2. The CDR3 contains 19 residues. Germline trimming cut 3 bases from V and 0 bases from J; bases unmatched to any gene: 15. CDR1 is ENHRY and CDR2 is SYGVKD in the germline V gene. The CDR3 loop is CAISEISLAGLAVSYEQYF. CDR3 bases: TGTGCCATCAGTGAAATTTCCCTAGCGGGACTCGCCGTCTCCTACGAGCAGTACTTC.

This clonotype was found many times. The J gene is TRBJ1-2, the V gene TRBV6-2 or TRBV6-3, with no clear D. The germline CDR1 and CDR2 sequences are MNHEY and SVGEGT. The ends were cut back, 0 bases at V and 1 base at J, with 15 bases in the middle. The CDR3 is made up of 17 amino acids. The DNA for the CDR3 is TGTGCCAGCAGTTACTCGATTAGGGAAGAGGGTAACTATGGCTACACCTTC. Protein sequence: CASSYSIREEGNYGYTF.

This clonotype has at least ten counts. This rearrangement joins TRBV19 to TRBJ1-3, with 7 bases identical to TRBD1. The J segment lost 0 bases and the V segment lost 5 bases, leaving 10 bases of the junction unmatched. This CDR3 is 17 amino acids long. Germline CDR1 LNHDA, CDR2 SQIVND (reference sequence). The CDR3 DNA reads as TGTGCCAGTAGTGATACCGGGACAGCGATCTCTGGAAACACCATATATTTT. Its translation: CASSDTGTAISGNTIYF.

This clonotype has ten or more counts. V usage is TRBV6-1 and J usage is TRBJ1-1; 10 bases align to TRBD1. The CDR3 spans 15 residues. CDR1 and CDR2 (germline): MNHNS, SASEGT. Germline trimming cut 6 bases from V and 1 base from J; bases unmatched to any gene: 5. CDR3 region: CASRPGQGSNTEAFF. CDR3 nucleotides: TGTGCCAGCAGACCGGGACAGGGGTCGAACACTGAAGCTTTCTTT.

This clonotype was counted a few times. The chain's CDR3 is CASSAGFGAYTEAFF. For the CDR3, the DNA is TGTGCCAGCAGCGCAGGATTCGGGGCTTACACTGAAGCTTTCTTT. The gene calls are TRBV9 and TRBJ1-1; D perhaps matches TRBD1 (5 bases). This CDR3 comprises 15 residues. The V gene lost 3 bases and the J gene lost 3 bases, with 15 bases spanning the gap. Germline V CDR1 and CDR2: SGDLS, YYNGEE.

Comments on this clonotype: One base away lies a much larger clone, so this may be a sequencing read error. The chain links TRBV11-2 to TRBJ1-3; D is possibly TRBD1 (6 bases). Per germline, CDR1 SGHAT and CDR2 FQNNGV. CDR3 length: 15 amino acids. The CDR3: CAGSSGENSGNTIYF. For the CDR3, the DNA is TGTGCCGGCAGCTCAGGGGAGAACTCTGGAAACACCATATATTTT.

In this sample, this clonotype turned up many times. V gene TRBV6-2 or TRBV6-3 combines with J gene TRBJ2-6; D might be TRBD1 (6 bases). V dropped 3 bases and J dropped 1 base, with 19 bases sitting between them. Germline V gene data show CDR1 as MNHEY and CDR2 as SVGEGT. CDR3 length equals 19 residues. The DNA for the CDR3 is TGTGCCAGCAGTTATCCTACAGGGCACACTGAATCTGGGGCCAACGTCCTGACTTTC. Protein product: CASSYPTGHTESGANVLTF.

This clonotype appeared many times. The chain joins TRBV30 to TRBJ1-1; unclear D gene. The CDR3 has 13 amino acids. Germline lookup yields CDR1 GTSNPN and CDR2 SVGIG (reference sequence). The germline V and J ends were trimmed by 4 bases and 0 bases, with 9 bases remaining between them. CDR3: CAWMVQLNTEAFF. CDR3 nucleotides: TGTGCCTGGATGGTACAGCTGAACACTGAAGCTTTCTTT.

This clonotype was seen at least ten times. V gene TRBV7-2 combines with J gene TRBJ2-7, with D tentatively TRBD1 or TRBD2 (6 bases each). The germline gives CDR1 SGHTA, CDR2 FQGNSA. There are 15 residues in the CDR3. V shed 7 bases and J shed 5 bases, with 21 bases lying between them. CDR3 in DNA: TGTGCCAGCACCCGAGGAGGGGGAACGTACGACGAGCAGTACTTC. This encodes CASTRGGGTYDEQYF.

The chain couples TRBV20-1 to TRBJ1-1, with D tentatively TRBD1 (5 bases). Germline CDR1 DFQATT, CDR2 SNEGSKA (reference sequence). V gave up 1 base and J gave up 4 bases, with 10 bases separating them. The length of the CDR3 is 13 residues. CDR3 sequence (DNA): TGCAGTGCTAGAGGGCCGGGGGGCACTGAAGCTTTCTTT. Its translation is CSARGPGGTEAFF.

This chain uses TRBV28 with TRBJ2-7; D possibly corresponds to TRBD1 (5 bases). Looked up from germline, CDR1 is MDHEN and CDR2 is SYDVKM. Between the trimmed V and J ends, which lost 7 bases and 7 bases, there was a span of 23 bases. The CDR3 extends over 15 amino acids. The CDR3 sequence is CASTRIRTGIREQYF. The CDR3 nucleotides are TGTGCCAGCACTCGAATCCGTACAGGAATCCGTGAGCAGTACTTC.

This clonotype was picked up a small number of times. The chain joins TRBV5-6 to TRBJ1-4; D is unclear. The germline gives CDR1 SGHDT, CDR2 YYEEEE. CDR3 length: 15 residues. V lost 4 bases and J 0 bases, leaving 10 bases between the germline ends. CDR3 sequence reads: CASSETPSTNEKLFF. The CDR3 DNA reads TGTGCCAGCAGCGAAACACCCTCAACTAATGAAAAACTGTTTTTT.

This clonotype came up many times. CDR3 loop: CASSFRGGNTGELFF. The CDR3, as DNA: TGTGCCAGCAGTTTCCGCGGGGGAAACACCGGGGAGCTGTTTTTT. V is TRBV28 and J is TRBJ2-2; 7 positions agree with TRBD2. This CDR3 contains 15 residues. Germline V gene sequence: CDR1 MDHEN, CDR2 SYDVKM. V lost 3 bases and J lost 2; bases outside the gene matches: 3.

Only a few counts were recorded for this clonotype. A junction end diverges from the germline sequence, so it may reflect a read error. The chain employs TRBV27 and TRBJ2-7, with a tentative D call TRBD1 (7 bases). The V gene's germline CDR1 is MNHEY and CDR2 SMNVEV (reference sequence). The CDR3 runs to 15 residues. The CDR3 sequence: CVSSLSQGGLNEQYF. CDR3 coding DNA: TGTGTCAGCAGTTTATCGCAGGGGGGTTTAAACGAGCAGTACTTC.

This clonotype was observed at least ten times. The V and J genes are TRBV6-5 and TRBJ2-7; 7 bases map to TRBD1. Germline CDR1 and CDR2: MNHEY and SVGAGI. The CDR3 loop spans 17 amino acids. V lost 0 bases to trimming and J lost 2 bases; unmatched junction nucleotides: 10. CDR3 bases: TGTGCCAGCAGTTACTCGTTTCGAGGGGGCGCGCCCTACGAGCAGTACTTC. Its protein is CASSYSFRGGAPYEQYF.

This clonotype was detected ten times or more. The V call is TRBV27, the J call TRBJ1-1; D remains ambiguous. The ends were cut back, 5 bases at V and 4 bases at J, with 17 bases in the middle. Per germline, CDR1 MNHEY and CDR2 SMNVEV (reference sequence). The CDR3 has 15 amino acids. The CDR3, as DNA: TGTGCCAGCAGTCCAAAACAGAGCTTGAGCACTGAAGCTTTCTTT. This translates into CASSPKQSLSTEAFF.

The V gene is TRBV6-5, the J gene TRBJ2-2; 7 bases line up with TRBD1. Germline trimming cut 5 bases from V and 5 bases from J; bases unmatched to any gene: 5. Germline lookup yields CDR1 MNHEY and CDR2 SVGAGI. The CDR3 spans 14 residues. CDR3 sequence reads: CASSTYRGTGELFF. The CDR3 region has the DNA TGTGCCAGCAGTACATACAGGGGAACCGGGGAGCTGTTTTTT.

Ten or more counts support this clonotype. The rearrangement links TRBV5-1 to TRBJ1-5, with a weak D call TRBD1 (5 bases). Germline V gene data show CDR1 as SGHRS and CDR2 as YFSETQ. V was shortened by 1 base and J by 5 bases, with 10 bases between the two germline ends. CDR3 length: 14 residues. The CDR3 DNA reads as TGCGCCAGCAGCTTGAGGTCGGGGGATCAGCCCCAGCATTTT. It translates to CASSLRSGDQPQHF.

This clonotype showed up many times. This chain joins TRBV18 and TRBJ2-3, with D unresolved. The CDR3 is made up of 12 amino acids. Germline CDR1 is KGHSH and CDR2 is LQKENI. Trimming removed 0 bases at V and 6 bases at J, with 4 bases between. CDR3 loop: CASSPPEDTQYF. DNA of the CDR3: TGTGCCAGCTCACCACCGGAGGATACGCAGTATTTT.

In its sample, this clonotype was seen once. The rearrangement uses TRBV7-8 and TRBJ1-3; D is possibly TRBD1 (5 bases). The germline V gene encodes CDR1 SGHVS and CDR2 FQNEAQ. The V and J ends lost 7 bases and 11 bases respectively, with 21 bases between them. This CDR3 contains 14 residues. CDR3 sequence reads: CASTPLPVGTPIYF. The CDR3 coding sequence is TGTGCCAGCACCCCCCTCCCCGTGGGGACCCCCATATATTTT.

This clonotype was observed at least ten times. The chain has TRBV11-1 and TRBJ2-2, with 9 bases matching TRBD1. The length of the CDR3 is 16 residues. Per germline, CDR1 SGHAT and CDR2 FQDESV (reference sequence). V was clipped by 5 bases and J by 3 bases; unmatched bases: 7. The CDR3 is CASSPPRTGDTGELFF. CDR3 DNA sequence: TGTGCCAGCAGCCCACCCCGGACAGGGGACACCGGGGAGCTGTTTTTT.

A remark on this clonotype: This could be a read error, since a much larger clone is one nucleotide away. Lacking the conserved final phenylalanine or tryptophan, this CDR3 likely reflects a read error. The chain links TRBV6-1 to TRBJ1-1; the D is unclear. CDR3 length: 13 amino acids. Germline CDR1 MNHNS, CDR2 SASEGT. The CDR3, as DNA: TGTGCCGGCAGAGGTTATCAGAGCACTGAAGCTTTCCTT. The encoded protein is CAGRGYQSTEAFL.

This clonotype was picked up many times. The V gene is TRBV15, the J gene TRBJ1-5, with no clear D. Germline assignment: CDR1 LNHNV and CDR2 YYDKDF (reference sequence). Trimming left V 0 bases short and J 1 base short, with 7 bases between. CDR3 size: 15 residues. This CDR3 is CATSRDLGSNQPQHF. Here the CDR3 DNA reads TGTGCCACCAGCAGAGATTTGGGAAGCAATCAGCCCCAGCATTTT.

Many counts were recorded for this clonotype. In DNA, the CDR3 is TGTGCCAGCAGCCCACGTGGGGACGTCAGCACCGGGGAGCTGTTTTTT. Translating it yields CASSPRGDVSTGELFF. The J gene is TRBJ2-2, the V gene TRBV12-3 or TRBV12-4, with D possibly being TRBD1 or TRBD2 (5 bases each). The germline V and J ends were trimmed by 6 bases and 4 bases, with 18 bases remaining between them. The CDR3 has 16 residues.